The 13 T cell receptor beta chains below come from one sample, sequenced in a study of T-cell reconstitution after alpha-beta-depleted transplantation in children. Construction of the TCRbeta library involved unique molecular identifiers. TCRdb used MiXCR to reprocess the PCR reads, holding one entry per CDR3 protein. The sample has about a million distinct CDR3 sequences, roughly 29% seen once. Specimen: PBMCs, mostly from graft donor cells, collected 360 days after TCRalphabeta/CD19-depleted stem cell transplant. Receptors originate from a boy under two years old who had a stem cell transplant for SCID, so the T cells may come from the graft donor.

V is TRBV6-2 or TRBV6-3 and J is TRBJ2-1; 7 bases match TRBD1. Trimming removed 1 base from V and 9 bases from J; junction bases left unmatched: 12. The germline gives CDR1 MNHEY, CDR2 SVGEGT. The CDR3 is 16 residues long. Written as DNA, the CDR3 is TGTGCCAGCAGTTACTTACAGGGGTATCTACAAGGTGAGCAGTTCTTC. It codes for CASSYLQGYLQGEQFF.

This clonotype was recorded a few times. The chain links TRBV15 to TRBJ2-3, with 10 bases that match TRBD2. From germline, CDR1 is LNHNV and CDR2 YYDKDF (reference sequence). The CDR3 consists of 14 residues. The trim removed 8 bases at V and 0 bases at J, leaving 2 bases unmatched. The CDR3 nucleotides are TGTGCCACCGAAGCGGGGGGGAGCACAGATACGCAGTATTTT. This gives the protein CATEAGGSTDTQYF.

The V gene is TRBV3-1, the J gene TRBJ2-7; 7 bases are shared with TRBD2. The CDR3 consists of 15 residues. J was trimmed by 6 bases and V by 2 bases; bases with no gene match: 10. Germline loops: CDR1 LGHDT, CDR2 YNNKEL (reference sequence). This CDR3 reads CASSQIGGTSGEQYF. The CDR3 DNA reads as TGTGCCAGCAGCCAAATCGGGGGGACCTCTGGCGAGCAGTACTTC.

This clonotype was seen more than once but under ten times. This chain joins TRBV7-9 and TRBJ2-1, with 7 nucleotides matching TRBD1. From germline, CDR1 is SEHNR and CDR2 FQNEAQ (reference sequence). The CDR3 sequence is 15 residues long. V dropped 5 bases and J dropped 2; count of bases not matched to a gene: 6. The CDR3 DNA is TGTGCCAGCAGCCGTATAGACAGGGCCTACAATGAGCAGTTCTTC. Protein: CASSRIDRAYNEQFF.

The V gene is TRBV12-3 or TRBV12-4, the J gene TRBJ1-1, with TRBD1 matching over 8 bases. The CDR3 is 17 residues long. V lost 5 bases to trimming and J lost 1 base; unmatched junction nucleotides: 12. DNA for the CDR3: TGTGCCAGCAGTCGACTCGGGACAGGCTACTGGAACACTGAAGCTTTCTTT. The encoded protein is CASSRLGTGYWNTEAFF.

The genes are TRBV2 and TRBJ1-1, with 7 positions matching TRBD1. The CDR3 extends over 16 amino acids. J was trimmed by 5 bases and V by 6 bases; bases with no gene match: 15. Germline V gene lookup returns CDR1 SNHLY and CDR2 FYNNEI. CDR3 in DNA: TGTGCCAGCAGACTTGGACAGGTTGCCTTGGGAACTGAAGCTTTCTTT. It is translated as CASRLGQVALGTEAFF.

The chain links TRBV12-3 or TRBV12-4 to TRBJ2-6, with 7 bases that match TRBD1. The CDR3 extends over 17 amino acids. Trimming cost V 5 bases and J 0 bases; bases outside gene matches: 7. Here the CDR3 reads CASSPGQRSSGANVLTF. CDR3 nucleotides: TGTGCCAGCAGTCCGGGACAGAGGAGCTCTGGGGCCAACGTCCTGACTTTC.

This chain joins TRBV25-1 and TRBJ2-5, with D maybe TRBD1 (5 bases). Deletions cut 0 bases from V and 5 bases from J, with 13 bases between. The CDR3 has 15 residues. The V gene's germline CDR1 is MGHDK and CDR2 SYGVNS. The CDR3: CASSEYVRSGETQYF. The CDR3 region has the DNA TGTGCCAGCAGTGAATATGTCAGGTCAGGGGAGACCCAGTACTTC.

This chain connects TRBV7-2 to TRBJ2-1, with 12 bases identical to TRBD2. CDR3 length: 17 residues. Germline CDR1 reads SGHTA; CDR2 reads FQGNSA. V lost 6 bases to trimming and J lost 4 bases; unmatched junction nucleotides: 10. The CDR3 bases are TGTGCCAGCAGTCCCGAACTAGCGGGGGGATTATACAATGAGCAGTTCTTC. Amino acids: CASSPELAGGLYNEQFF.

This clonotype was recorded a few times. This sequence joins TRBV11-2 and TRBJ2-1; D might be TRBD2 (7 bases). The V gene's germline CDR1 is SGHAT and CDR2 FQNNGV. The length of the CDR3 is 17 residues. V was clipped by 5 bases and J by 2 bases, with 19 bases between them. CDR3 DNA: TGTGCCAGCAGCCCACGGGGGGCCGTGGTAACCTACAATGAGCAGTTCTTC. Translated: CASSPRGAVVTYNEQFF.

This clonotype was picked up a small number of times. The V gene is TRBV20-1, the J gene TRBJ2-7, with 8 bases fitting TRBD2. The V gene's germline CDR1 is DFQATT and CDR2 SNEGSKA (reference sequence). CDR3 length: 14 amino acids. V was pared by 2 bases and J by 2 bases, with 5 bases of the junction left unmatched. CDR3 in amino acids: CSARRAGATYEQYF. CDR3 bases: TGCAGTGCTAGAAGAGCGGGGGCTACCTACGAGCAGTACTTC.

V usage is TRBV6-2 or TRBV6-3 and J usage is TRBJ2-1; 7 bases map to TRBD1. The V gene's germline CDR1 is MNHEY and CDR2 SVGEGT. The CDR3 spans 16 residues. V shed 11 bases and J 2 bases; nucleotides not matched to a gene: 15. CDR3 loop: CAGTYNDRAAYNEQFF. CDR3 bases: TGTGCCGGTACATATAACGACAGGGCGGCCTACAATGAGCAGTTCTTC.

This clonotype was counted between two and nine times. This chain links TRBV9 with TRBJ2-1, with 8 nucleotides matching TRBD2. Germline loops: CDR1 SGDLS, CDR2 YYNGEE. The V segment lost 4 bases and the J segment 7 bases; nucleotides outside the gene matches: 10. This CDR3 region has 15 residues. CDR3 loop: CASSLTGTRGNEQFF. In DNA, the CDR3 is TGTGCCAGCAGCTTAACCGGGACTAGAGGTAATGAGCAGTTCTTC.